This T cell receptor (beta chain) came from a study of blood T cells in healthy people across ages. PCR was performed a second time for about 6 to 12 cycles using a sample-barcoded 5' primer and a J-beta primer mix. A template-switch adaptor with 12 random nucleotides tagged each cDNA molecule. TCRdb itself ran the 5' RACE reads through MiXCR, one entry per CDR3 protein. The data contain nearly 1 million distinct CDR3 sequences, 45% to 60% of them singletons. This clonotype was seen only a few times. Germline V lookup: CDR1 SGHTA, CDR2 FQGNSA. The CDR3 covers 13 residues. Sample: blood. The V and J genes are TRBV7-2 and TRBJ2-5; no firm D call. The closer fit of TRBJ2-7 to the DNA end suggests the J call may be wrong. The clonotype comes from an older woman in good health. The CDR3 region has the DNA TGTGCCAGCAGCTTAGGTTTTTCTGGCGAGCAGTACTTC. As protein: CASSLGFSGEQYF.